This T cell receptor (beta chain) was sequenced in a study of T cells after yellow fever vaccination. For the study at large: Fractions low in cell number were prepared with SMART-Seq v4 Ultra Low Input.

The table lists this clonotype with many counts. Its antigen is not known. Study-wide points: Reappearance after the booster was observed for most primary-vaccination clones (more than 95% CD4, approximately 90% CD8). Few clonotypes appeared in both CD4 and CD8 compartments.

CDR1 is SGHRS and CDR2 is YFSETQ in the germline V gene. CDR3 length: 16 amino acids. J gave up 1 base and V 4 bases, and 5 bases lay outside the gene matches. By 5'RACE template switching, TCR cDNA was produced, with a universal primer site and UMIs added in the process. TCRdb passed the 5' RACE reads through MiXCR, listing each CDR3 protein once. Among a few hundred thousand distinct CDR3 sequences, around 10% were seen once, and the ten largest hold 3% to 4%. J is TRBJ2-3 and V is TRBV5-1; 11 positions match TRBD2. The origin of this receptor is a man between 18 and 35 years old who received the YFV17D yellow fever vaccine. The source material was CD4+ T cells sorted from PBMCs, sampled 5 days after the yellow fever booster vaccination. The CDR3 spells CASSRTSGHGTDTQYF. CDR3 in DNA: TGCGCCAGCAGCCGGACTAGCGGGCACGGCACAGATACGCAGTATTTT. The full variable domain, in which reference TRBV5-1 and TRBJ2-3 provide the parts outside the CDR3, is KAGVTQTPRYLIKTRGQQVTLSCSPISGHRSVSWYQQTPGQGLQFLFEYFSETQRNKGNFPGRFSGRQFSNSRSEMNVSTLELGDSALYLCASSRTSGHGTDTQYFGPGTRLTVL.